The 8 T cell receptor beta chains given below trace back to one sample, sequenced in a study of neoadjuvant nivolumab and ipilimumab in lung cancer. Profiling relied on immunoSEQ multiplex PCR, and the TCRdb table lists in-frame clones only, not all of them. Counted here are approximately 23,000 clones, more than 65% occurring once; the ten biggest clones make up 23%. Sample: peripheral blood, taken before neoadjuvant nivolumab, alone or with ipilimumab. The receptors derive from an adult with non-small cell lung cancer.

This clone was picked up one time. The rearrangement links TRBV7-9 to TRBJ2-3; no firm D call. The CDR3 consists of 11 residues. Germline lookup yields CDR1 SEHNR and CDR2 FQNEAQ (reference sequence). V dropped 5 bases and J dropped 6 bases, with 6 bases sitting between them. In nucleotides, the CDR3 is TGTGCCAGCAGCACCTGGGATACGCAGTATTTT. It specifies CASSTWDTQYF.

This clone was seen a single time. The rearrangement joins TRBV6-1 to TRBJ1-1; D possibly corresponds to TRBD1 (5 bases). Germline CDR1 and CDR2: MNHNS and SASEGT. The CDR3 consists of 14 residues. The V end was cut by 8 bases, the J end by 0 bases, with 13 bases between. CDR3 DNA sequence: TGTGCCAGCTGCAGGGACCTTCTGAACACTGAAGCTTTCTTT. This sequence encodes CASCRDLLNTEAFF.

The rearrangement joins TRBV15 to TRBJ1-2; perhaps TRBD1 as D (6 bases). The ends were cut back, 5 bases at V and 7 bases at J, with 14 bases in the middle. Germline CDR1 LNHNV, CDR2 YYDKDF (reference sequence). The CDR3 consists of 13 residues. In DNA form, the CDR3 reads TGTGCCACCAGCCAACGGGGGGCGTCTGGCTACACCTTC. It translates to CATSQRGASGYTF.

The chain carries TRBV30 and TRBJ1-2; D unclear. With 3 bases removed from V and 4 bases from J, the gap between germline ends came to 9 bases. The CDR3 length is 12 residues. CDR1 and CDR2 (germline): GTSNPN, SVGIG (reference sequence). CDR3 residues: CAWRPPGYGYTF. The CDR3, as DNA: TGTGCCTGGAGGCCCCCCGGCTATGGCTACACCTTC.

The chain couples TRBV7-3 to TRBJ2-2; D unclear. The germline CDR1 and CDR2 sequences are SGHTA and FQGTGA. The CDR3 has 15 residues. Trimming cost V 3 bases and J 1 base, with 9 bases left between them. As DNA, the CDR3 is TGTGCCAGCAGCTTGTATAGCTGGAACACCGGGGAGCTGTTTTTT. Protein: CASSLYSWNTGELFF.

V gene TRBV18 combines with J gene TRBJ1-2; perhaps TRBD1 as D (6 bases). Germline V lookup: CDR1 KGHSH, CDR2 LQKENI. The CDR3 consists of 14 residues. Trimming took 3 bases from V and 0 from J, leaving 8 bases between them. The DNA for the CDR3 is TGTGCCAGCTCACCCTCAGGGGCTAACTATGGCTACACCTTC. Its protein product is CASSPSGANYGYTF. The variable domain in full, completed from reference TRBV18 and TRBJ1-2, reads NAGVMQNPRHLVRRRGQEARLRCSPMKGHSHVYWYRQLPEEGLKFMVYLQKENIIDESGMPKERFSAEFPKEGPSILRIQQVVRGDSAAYFCASSPSGANYGYTFGSGTRLTVV.

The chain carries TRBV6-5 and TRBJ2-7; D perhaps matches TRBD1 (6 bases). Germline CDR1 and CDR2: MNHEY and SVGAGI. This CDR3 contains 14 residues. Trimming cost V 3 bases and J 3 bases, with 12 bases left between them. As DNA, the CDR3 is TGTGCCAGCAGTTATTCCGACAGGCGCTACGAGCAGTACTTC. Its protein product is CASSYSDRRYEQYF.

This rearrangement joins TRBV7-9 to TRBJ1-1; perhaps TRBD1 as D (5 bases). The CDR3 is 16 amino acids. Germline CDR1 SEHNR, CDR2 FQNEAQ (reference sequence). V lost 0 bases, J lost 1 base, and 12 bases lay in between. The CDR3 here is CASSLASGAQNTEAFF. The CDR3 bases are TGTGCCAGCAGCTTAGCCTCCGGGGCTCAGAACACTGAAGCTTTCTTT.